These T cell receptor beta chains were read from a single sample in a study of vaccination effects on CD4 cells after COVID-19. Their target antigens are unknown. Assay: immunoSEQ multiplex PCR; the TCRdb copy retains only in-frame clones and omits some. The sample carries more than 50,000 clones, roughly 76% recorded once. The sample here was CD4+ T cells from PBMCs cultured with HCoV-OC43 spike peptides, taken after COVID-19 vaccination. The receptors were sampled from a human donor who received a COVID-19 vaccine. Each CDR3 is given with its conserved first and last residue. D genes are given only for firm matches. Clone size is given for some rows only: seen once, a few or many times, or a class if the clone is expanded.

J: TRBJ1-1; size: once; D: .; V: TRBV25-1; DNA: TGTGCCAGCACCCGGGGGGGGCTCGGTAACACTGAAGCTTTCTTT; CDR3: CASTRGGLGNTEAFF
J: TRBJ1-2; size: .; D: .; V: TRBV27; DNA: TGTGCCAGCAGTTCCAGGGTTACTAACTATGGCTACACCTTC; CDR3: CASSSRVTNYGYTF
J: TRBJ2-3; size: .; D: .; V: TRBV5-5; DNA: TGTGCCAGCAGCTTTATGATGGCCTTAAGCACAGATACGCAGTATTTT; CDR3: CASSFMMALSTDTQYF
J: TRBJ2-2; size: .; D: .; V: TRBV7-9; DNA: TGTGCCAGCAGCCCTGTTAGGGGACCCACCGGGGAGCTGTTTTTT; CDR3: CASSPVRGPTGELFF
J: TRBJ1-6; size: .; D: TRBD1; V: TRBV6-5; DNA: TGTGCCAGCAGGTTGACGAGGACAGGTAATTCACCCCTCCACTTT; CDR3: CASRLTRTGNSPLHF
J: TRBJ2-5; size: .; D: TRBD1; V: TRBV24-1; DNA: TGTGCCACGCAAGGGACAGGAGAACTCCAAGAGACCCAGTACTTC; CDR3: CATQGTGELQETQYF
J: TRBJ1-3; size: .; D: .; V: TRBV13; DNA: TGTGCCAGCAGCTTGGGACCTCACCGCAGTACTGGAAACACCATATATTTT; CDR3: CASSLGPHRSTGNTIYF
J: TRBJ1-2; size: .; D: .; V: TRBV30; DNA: TGTGCCTGGAGTGTCTCGGACACTAACTATGGCTACACCTTC; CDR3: CAWSVSDTNYGYTF
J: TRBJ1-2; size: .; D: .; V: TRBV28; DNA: TGTGCCAGCAGGACCTGGGGGGCTGGCGGCTACACCTTC; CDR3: CASRTWGAGGYTF
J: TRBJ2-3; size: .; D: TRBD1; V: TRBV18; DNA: TGTGCCAGCTCCTCTACAGGGGGCGCAGATACGCAGTATTTT; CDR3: CASSSTGGADTQYF